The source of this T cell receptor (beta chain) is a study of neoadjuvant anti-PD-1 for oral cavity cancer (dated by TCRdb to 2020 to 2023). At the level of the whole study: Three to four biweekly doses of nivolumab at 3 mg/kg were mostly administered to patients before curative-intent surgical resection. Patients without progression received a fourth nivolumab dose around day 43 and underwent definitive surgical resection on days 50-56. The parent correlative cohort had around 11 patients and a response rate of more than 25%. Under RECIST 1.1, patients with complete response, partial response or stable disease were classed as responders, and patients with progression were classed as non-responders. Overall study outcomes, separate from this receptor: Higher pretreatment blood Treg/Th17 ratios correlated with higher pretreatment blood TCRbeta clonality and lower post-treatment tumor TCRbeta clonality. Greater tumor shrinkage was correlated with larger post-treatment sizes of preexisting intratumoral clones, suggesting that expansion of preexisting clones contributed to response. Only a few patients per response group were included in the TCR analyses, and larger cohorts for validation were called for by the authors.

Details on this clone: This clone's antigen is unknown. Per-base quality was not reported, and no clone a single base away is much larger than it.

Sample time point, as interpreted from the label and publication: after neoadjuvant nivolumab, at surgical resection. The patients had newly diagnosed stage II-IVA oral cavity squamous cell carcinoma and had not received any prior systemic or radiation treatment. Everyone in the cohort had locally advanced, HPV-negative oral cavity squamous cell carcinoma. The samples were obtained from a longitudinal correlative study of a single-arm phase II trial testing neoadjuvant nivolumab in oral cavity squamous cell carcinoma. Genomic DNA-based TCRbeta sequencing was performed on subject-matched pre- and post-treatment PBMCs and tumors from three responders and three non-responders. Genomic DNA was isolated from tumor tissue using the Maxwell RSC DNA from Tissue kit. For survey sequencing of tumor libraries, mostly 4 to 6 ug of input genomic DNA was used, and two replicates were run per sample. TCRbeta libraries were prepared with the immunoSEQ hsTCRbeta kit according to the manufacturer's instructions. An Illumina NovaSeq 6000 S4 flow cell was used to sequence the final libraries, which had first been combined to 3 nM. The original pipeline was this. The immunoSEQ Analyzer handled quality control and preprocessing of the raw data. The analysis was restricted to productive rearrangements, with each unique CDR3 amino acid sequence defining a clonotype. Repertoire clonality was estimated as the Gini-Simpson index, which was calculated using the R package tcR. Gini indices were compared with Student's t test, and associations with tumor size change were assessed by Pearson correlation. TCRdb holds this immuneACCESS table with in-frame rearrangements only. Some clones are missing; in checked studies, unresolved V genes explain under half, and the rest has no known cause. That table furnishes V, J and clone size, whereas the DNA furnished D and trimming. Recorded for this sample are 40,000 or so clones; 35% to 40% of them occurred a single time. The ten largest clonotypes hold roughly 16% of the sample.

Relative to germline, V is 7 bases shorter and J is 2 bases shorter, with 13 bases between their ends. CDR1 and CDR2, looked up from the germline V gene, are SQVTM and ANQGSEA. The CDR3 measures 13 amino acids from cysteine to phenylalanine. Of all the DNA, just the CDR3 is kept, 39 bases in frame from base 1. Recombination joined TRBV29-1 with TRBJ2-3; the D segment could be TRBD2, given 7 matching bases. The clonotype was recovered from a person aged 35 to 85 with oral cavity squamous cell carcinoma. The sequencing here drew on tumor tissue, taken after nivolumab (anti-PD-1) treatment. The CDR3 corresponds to CSAGGRDTDTQYF. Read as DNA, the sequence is TGCAGCGCCGGGGGGCGGGACACAGATACGCAGTATTTT.